These 2 T cell receptor beta chains were sequenced from one sample in a study of regulatory T cells in long-lasting Graves disease. In building TCR beta libraries, iRepertoire HTBI primers were used together with Arm-PCR of CDR3 regions. From the multiplex PCR reads, TCRdb called clonotypes with MiXCR, one entry per CDR3 protein. The top ten clones hold 11% to 15% of a sample with 250,000 to 300,000 distinct CDR3 sequences, about 17% of them seen once. As for time point: newly diagnosed GD, antithyroid drugs for less than 3 months. From RNA extracted from PBMCs, the TCR library was made. These data are also associated with another study on T cells in Graves' hyperthyroidism and ophthalmopathy.

Here the sequenced sample was peripheral blood mononuclear cells (PBMCs), taken at new diagnosis, from a patient treated with antithyroid drugs. Source of these receptors: a woman aged 25 to 39 with Graves disease.

This clonotype was detected ten times or more. J is TRBJ1-1 and V is TRBV29-1; TRBD1 agrees at 7 bases. J was trimmed by 0 bases and V by 3 bases; bases with no gene match: 16. Germline V gene lookup returns CDR1 SQVTM and CDR2 ANQGSEA. The CDR3 loop spans 18 amino acids. CDR3 nucleotides: TGCAGCGTTGATGGTATAGAAAGGACAGGCGCCATGAACACTGAAGCTTTCTTT. Its translation: CSVDGIERTGAMNTEAFF.

This clonotype came up many times. The chain joins TRBV4-1 to TRBJ2-1, with D hard to call. CDR1 and CDR2 from the germline V gene are MGHRA and YSYEKL. The V and J ends lost 1 base and 5 bases respectively, with 6 bases between them. There are 13 residues in the CDR3. The CDR3 here is CASSQGPDNEQFF. The CDR3 region has the DNA TGCGCCAGCAGCCAAGGGCCCGACAATGAGCAGTTCTTC.